The 24 T cell receptor beta chains given below trace back to one sample, sequenced in a study of cytomegalovirus exposure and HLA in healthy donors (dated by TCRdb to the late 2010s). Receptor libraries were prepared by the immunoSEQ multiplex PCR assay. For the multiplex PCR, a mixture combining 60 forward primers for TCR Vbeta segments and 13 reverse primers for TCR Jbeta segments was used. In TCRdb, the immuneACCESS table is reduced to in-frame sequences with V and J assigned. These tables do not hold every clone; where another copy was compared, an unresolved V gene accounts for under half, and the others remain unexplained. This sample is represented by 84,000 or so clones; around 77% of them were singletons. Together, the top ten hold about 4% of the sample. Sequencing input: PBMCs. The receptors derive from a young man in good health and CMV-seronegative.

CDR3 region: CASSLAVTGATGELFF. CDR3 sequence (DNA): TGTGCCAGCAGCTTAGCGGTAACAGGGGCCACCGGGGAGCTGTTTTTT. The chain uses TRBV7-6 and TRBJ2-2, with TRBD1 matching over 7 bases. Germline CDR1 and CDR2: SGHVS and FNYEAQ. The CDR3 extends over 16 amino acids. J lost 4 bases, V lost 0 bases, and 5 bases had no gene match.

The chain carries TRBV19 and TRBJ2-1; 10 nucleotides align to TRBD1. The CDR3 has 15 residues. Germline V gene sequence: CDR1 LNHDA, CDR2 SQIVND (reference sequence). The junction had 5 bases not matched to a gene; V was cut back by 4 bases and J by 5 bases. The CDR3 loop reads CASSTGQGPNNEQFF. The CDR3 nucleotides read TGTGCCAGTAGTACGGGACAGGGGCCAAACAATGAGCAGTTCTTC. Full variable domain (outside the CDR3, taken from reference TRBV19 and TRBJ2-1): DGGITQSPKYLFRKEGQNVTLSCEQNLNHDAMYWYRQDPGQGLRLIYYSQIVNDFQKGDIAEGYSVSREKKESFPLTVTSAQKNPTAFYLCASSTGQGPNNEQFFGPGTRLTVL.

Comments on this clone: The junction departs from germline at one end; a sequencing error may be responsible. The gene calls are TRBV7-9 and TRBJ1-2; TRBD1 is a possible D gene (5 bases). The CDR3 is made up of 15 amino acids. The germline CDR1 and CDR2 sequences are SEHNR and FQNEAQ (reference sequence). CDR3 region: CSSSLGRGTNYGYTF. The CDR3 DNA reads as TGTTCCAGCAGCTTAGGGCGGGGCACTAACTATGGCTACACCTTC.

This chain joins TRBV5-1 and TRBJ2-5; D possibly corresponds to TRBD1 (6 bases). This CDR3 has 16 residues. Per germline, CDR1 SGHRS and CDR2 YFSETQ. Trimming pared 0 bases from V and 5 bases from J, leaving 17 bases between. The chain's CDR3 is CASSLVGAGSEETQYF. In DNA form, the CDR3 reads TGCGCCAGCAGCTTGGTGGGGGCAGGTTCCGAGGAGACCCAGTACTTC. The variable domain in full, with the rest retrieved from reference TRBV5-1 and TRBJ2-5, is KAGVTQTPRYLIKTRGQQVTLSCSPISGHRSVSWYQQTPGQGLQFLFEYFSETQRNKGNFPGRFSGRQFSNSRSEMNVSTLELGDSALYLCASSLVGAGSEETQYFGPGTRLLVL.

This clone was counted a few times. V usage is TRBV2 and J usage is TRBJ1-1; perhaps TRBD1 as D (5 bases). V lost 1 base and J 0 bases, leaving 21 bases between the germline ends. The germline V gene has CDR1 SNHLY and CDR2 FYNNEI. The CDR3 sequence is 19 residues long. The CDR3 DNA follows: TGTGCCAGCAGTGAAGGGGGCCGGGCAGGCCCGGACATGAACACTGAAGCTTTCTTT. It codes for CASSEGGRAGPDMNTEAFF. Combining the CDR3 with reference TRBV2 and TRBJ1-1 gives the whole variable domain EPEVTQTPSHQVTQMGQEVILRCVPISNHLYFYWYRQILGQKVEFLVSFYNNEISEKSEIFDDQFSVERPDGSNFTLKIRSTKLEDSAMYFCASSEGGRAGPDMNTEAFFGQGTRLTVV.

The rearrangement links TRBV4-2 to TRBJ1-5, with D maybe TRBD1 (5 bases). Germline CDR1 reads LGHNA; CDR2 reads YNFKEQ. This CDR3 is 17 amino acids long. V lost 2 bases and J lost 3, with 17 bases in between. As DNA, the CDR3 is TGTGCCAGCAGCCAACAAACAGGCGCCTCTCTCAATCAGCCCCAGCATTTT. Protein: CASSQQTGASLNQPQHF.

This chain links TRBV6-6 with TRBJ2-1; 11 nucleotides line up with TRBD2. Trimming cost V 4 bases and J 5 bases; bases outside gene matches: 4. CDR1 and CDR2 (germline): MNHNY, SVGAGI (reference sequence). The CDR3 runs to 15 residues. CDR3 nucleotide sequence: TGTGCCAGCAGTTTAGGGACTAGCGGAAACAATGAGCAGTTCTTC. Amino acids: CASSLGTSGNNEQFF.

The CDR3 protein is CASSRDSLTGELFF. DNA of the CDR3: TGTGCCAGCAGTCGGGACAGCCTTACCGGGGAGCTGTTTTTT. This rearrangement joins TRBV6-4 to TRBJ2-2; TRBD1 matches 7 bases. There are 14 residues in the CDR3. With V trimmed by 5 bases and J by 5 bases, 5 bases remained unmatched. Germline CDR1 is MRHNA and CDR2 is SNTAGT.

This clone was observed a few times. Other DNA sequences of this sample code for an identical CDR3. The chain combines TRBV11-2 with TRBJ2-7; tentatively, D is TRBD1 (6 bases). Germline V CDR1 and CDR2: SGHAT, FQNNGV. This CDR3 is built from 14 residues. The V end lost 4 bases, the J end lost 2 bases, and 12 bases lay between the germline ends. DNA for the CDR3: TGTGCCAGCAGCTCGACACCAGGGGCCTACGAGCAGTACTTC. Protein sequence: CASSSTPGAYEQYF.

The rearrangement links TRBV7-7 to TRBJ2-2, with a tentative D call TRBD1 (6 bases). The CDR3 is made up of 15 amino acids. The V gene lost 5 bases and the J gene lost 5 bases, with 15 bases spanning the gap. Germline assignment: CDR1 SSHAT and CDR2 FNYEAQ (reference sequence). The CDR3 DNA is TGTGCCAGCAGCCAGATACAGGGTTCAACCGGGGAGCTGTTTTTT. Translation gives CASSQIQGSTGELFF.

This clone was recorded a few times. V is TRBV6-5 and J is TRBJ1-2; D perhaps matches TRBD1 (5 bases). V was clipped by 5 bases and J by 8 bases, with 15 bases between them. Germline assignment: CDR1 MNHEY and CDR2 SVGAGI. The CDR3 totals 13 residues. The CDR3 here is CASSGGEVQGYTF. The CDR3 coding sequence is TGTGCCAGCAGTGGGGGGGAAGTCCAAGGCTACACCTTC.

The V gene is TRBV28, the J gene TRBJ2-7, with D possibly being TRBD1 (6 bases). Germline values: CDR1 MDHEN, CDR2 SYDVKM. CDR3 length: 14 amino acids. V lost 1 base, J lost 6 bases, and 13 bases lay in between. In nucleotides, the CDR3 is TGTGCCAGCAGTTTATTGCGACAGGAGCGCGAGCAGTACTTC. This codes for CASSLLRQEREQYF.

The rearrangement uses TRBV7-2 and TRBJ2-7; TRBD1 agrees at 10 bases. Looked up from germline, CDR1 is SGHTA and CDR2 is FQGNSA. This CDR3 spans 15 amino acids. V lost 5 bases to trimming and J lost 2 bases; unmatched junction nucleotides: 6. Written as DNA, the CDR3 is TGTGCCAGCAGCCTAACCGGGACAGGGGCCTACGAGCAGTACTTC. This translates into CASSLTGTGAYEQYF.

This rearrangement joins TRBV11-3 to TRBJ2-5; 8 bases line up with TRBD1. The DNA end favors TRBJ2-7, so the J call may be wrong. The germline V gene has CDR1 SGHNT and CDR2 YENEEA. The CDR3 consists of 13 residues. The CDR3 spells CASSRGQVDEQYF. CDR3 nucleotides: TGTGCCAGCAGCCGGGGACAGGTCGACGAGCAGTACTTC.

This clone was seen more than once but under ten times. J is TRBJ1-1 and V is TRBV2; D unclear. Trimming stripped 5 bases from V and 1 base from J, with 5 bases between. This CDR3 spans 12 amino acids. Germline CDR1 reads SNHLY; CDR2 reads FYNNEI. CDR3 coding DNA: TGTGCCAGCAGTTTAGAGAACACTGAAGCTTTCTTT. This encodes CASSLENTEAFF.

This sequence joins TRBV28 and TRBJ2-1, with 7 bases aligning to TRBD2. The CDR3 sequence is 15 residues long. Looked up from germline, CDR1 is MDHEN and CDR2 is SYDVKM. V was clipped by 3 bases and J by 10 bases; unmatched bases: 12. CDR3 coding DNA: TGTGCCAGCAGTTTTGCGGGAGAATGGTCCGGAGAGCAGTTCTTC. This sequence encodes CASSFAGEWSGEQFF. Full variable domain (outside the CDR3, taken from reference TRBV28 and TRBJ2-1): DVKVTQSSRYLVKRTGEKVFLECVQDMDHENMFWYRQDPGLGLRLIYFSYDVKMKEKGDIPEGYSVSREKKERFSLILESASTNQTSMYLCASSFAGEWSGEQFFGPGTRLTVL.

This clone was counted a few times. The V call is TRBV10-3, the J call TRBJ2-5; 11 bases line up with TRBD2. The DNA end favors TRBJ2-7, so the J call may be wrong. The CDR3 is 13 residues long. Germline V gene data show CDR1 as ENHRY and CDR2 as SYGVKD. This CDR3 is CAILAGASYEQYF. The CDR3 nucleotides read TGTGCCATACTAGCGGGGGCGAGCTACGAGCAGTACTTC.

This chain joins TRBV30 and TRBJ1-2; weak D call: TRBD1 (6 bases). Germline V CDR1 and CDR2: GTSNPN, SVGIG (reference sequence). This CDR3 region has 13 residues. V lost 5 bases and J 3 bases, leaving 13 bases between the germline ends. In nucleotides, the CDR3 is TGTGCCTGGGAAAGGGGGAACCACTATGGCTACACCTTC. It translates to CAWERGNHYGYTF.

This chain connects TRBV18 to TRBJ2-7, with 8 positions matching TRBD1. V shed 3 bases and J 5 bases; nucleotides not matched to a gene: 12. This CDR3 is 16 amino acids long. CDR1 and CDR2 from the germline V gene are KGHSH and LQKENI. CDR3 amino acids: CASSPRGGQGTHEQYF. In DNA form, the CDR3 reads TGTGCCAGCTCACCTCGTGGTGGACAGGGTACCCACGAGCAGTACTTC.

A word on this clone: The identical CDR3 is also encoded by other nucleotide sequences in the sample. This chain connects TRBV11-2 to TRBJ2-3, with TRBD2 matching 7 bases. The CDR3 sequence is 15 residues long. In germline, CDR1 is SGHAT, CDR2 FQNNGV. Germline trimming cut 5 bases from V and 1 base from J; bases unmatched to any gene: 6. The CDR3 DNA is TGTGCCAGCAGCCCAGCGGGGACTGGCACAGATACGCAGTATTTT. Its protein product is CASSPAGTGTDTQYF.

The chain links TRBV7-2 to TRBJ2-2; 7 nucleotides line up with TRBD2. The CDR3 contains 16 residues. With 5 bases clipped from V and 0 bases from J, the junction kept 6 bases outside the gene matches. Germline V CDR1 and CDR2: SGHTA, FQGNSA. Here the CDR3 DNA reads TGTGCCAGCAGCGAATGGGCGGGGGCGAACACCGGGGAGCTGTTTTTT. It codes for CASSEWAGANTGELFF.

This chain connects TRBV7-2 to TRBJ2-3; D gene uncertain. The V end was cut by 1 base, the J end by 10 bases, with 12 bases between. The CDR3 loop spans 13 amino acids. Per the germline V gene, CDR1 is SGHTA and CDR2 is FQGNSA. The CDR3 reads CASSLGLVLAQYF. The CDR3 DNA is TGTGCCAGCAGCTTAGGGCTAGTCTTGGCGCAGTATTTT.

This clone was counted a few times. The V gene is TRBV19, the J gene TRBJ2-1, with 16 bases lining up with TRBD2. The length of the CDR3 is 15 residues. Trimming removed 6 bases from V and 9 bases from J; junction bases left unmatched: 5. Germline V gene sequence: CDR1 LNHDA, CDR2 SQIVND (reference sequence). CDR3 nucleotide sequence: TGTGCCAGTAGCCCGGGACTAGCGGGAGGGGGTGAGCAGTTCTTC. It codes for CASSPGLAGGGEQFF. The full variable domain, rest sourced from reference TRBV19 and TRBJ2-1, is DGGITQSPKYLFRKEGQNVTLSCEQNLNHDAMYWYRQDPGQGLRLIYYSQIVNDFQKGDIAEGYSVSREKKESFPLTVTSAQKNPTAFYLCASSPGLAGGGEQFFGPGTRLTVL.

The rearrangement links TRBV6-1 to TRBJ2-7, with 9 positions matching TRBD1. The CDR3 contains 15 residues. The junction had 3 bases not matched to a gene; V was cut back by 0 bases and J by 3 bases. Germline assignment: CDR1 MNHNS and CDR2 SASEGT. CDR3 sequence reads: CASSEATTGGYEQYF. The CDR3 coding sequence is TGTGCCAGCAGTGAAGCGACGACAGGGGGCTACGAGCAGTACTTC.